The 18 T cell receptor beta chains listed next were all sequenced from one sample in a study of regulatory T cells in long-lasting Graves disease. The TCR beta library used iRepertoire HTBI primers with Arm-PCR amplification of CDR3. TCRdb fed the multiplex PCR reads into MiXCR, producing one record per CDR3 protein. The table has 400,000 to 450,000 distinct CDR3 sequences, roughly a quarter seen once. Time point specified: persistent/refractory GD, antithyroid drugs over 5 years with positive TRAb. PBMC-extracted RNA yielded the TCR library. Sequences were derived from peripheral blood mononuclear cells (PBMCs), sampled when the disease was refractory, from a patient treated with antithyroid drugs. The receptors derive from a female donor with Graves disease.

This clonotype occurred many times. The gene calls are TRBV7-2 and TRBJ2-7; 9 positions agree with TRBD1. CDR3 length: 14 residues. Looked up from germline, CDR1 is SGHTA and CDR2 is FQGNSA. The ends lost 5 bases at V and 6 bases at J; junction bases unmatched: 8. CDR3 in DNA: TGTGCCAGCAGCCCGGGACAGGGAGGAGTCGAGCAGTACTTC. Translating it yields CASSPGQGGVEQYF.

V gene TRBV27 combines with J gene TRBJ2-1; D perhaps matches TRBD2 (5 bases). CDR3 length equals 12 residues. The V end lost 6 bases, the J end lost 7 bases, and 10 bases lay between the germline ends. Germline CDR1 and CDR2: MNHEY and SMNVEV (reference sequence). CDR3 in amino acids: CASRLTGNEQFF. The CDR3 DNA sequence: TGTGCCAGCAGACTAACGGGGAATGAGCAGTTCTTC.

The chain couples TRBV4-1 to TRBJ2-7; D may be TRBD2 (6 bases). V lost 3 bases and J lost 4, with 16 bases in between. CDR3 size: 15 residues. Germline CDR1 MGHRA, CDR2 YSYEKL. Here the CDR3 reads CASSQSGREQYEQYF. CDR3 nucleotide sequence: TGCGCCAGCAGCCAGTCCGGACGGGAGCAATACGAGCAGTACTTC.

The table lists this clonotype with many counts. This chain joins TRBV5-1 and TRBJ1-4; D is unclear. The ends were cut back, 2 bases at V and 4 bases at J, with 9 bases in the middle. The germline V gene has CDR1 SGHRS and CDR2 YFSETQ. The CDR3 covers 14 residues. CDR3 region: CASSFGSLNEKLFF. CDR3 in DNA: TGCGCCAGCAGCTTCGGCAGCCTTAATGAAAAACTGTTTTTT.

The chain employs TRBV13 and TRBJ1-1; TRBD1 aligns across 7 bases. V shed 4 bases, J shed 0 bases, and the junction held 8 bases outside the gene matches. CDR1 PRHDT and CDR2 FYEKMQ come from the germline V gene (reference sequence). The CDR3 runs 16 residues. The CDR3 is CASSSRDREVNTEAFF. Here the CDR3 DNA reads TGTGCCAGCAGCTCCCGGGACAGAGAAGTGAACACTGAAGCTTTCTTT.

This clonotype showed up many times. This chain uses TRBV29-1 with TRBJ2-7; maybe TRBD1 (6 bases). V lost 7 bases, J lost 3 bases, and 10 bases lay in between. The germline CDR1 and CDR2 sequences are SQVTM and ANQGSEA. The CDR3 contains 11 residues. The DNA for the CDR3 is TGCAGCGCTCCGACAGGCTACGAGCAGTACTTC. Protein: CSAPTGYEQYF.

This clonotype showed up just a few times. This rearrangement joins TRBV27 to TRBJ2-2, with D hard to call. V dropped 4 bases and J dropped 7 bases, with 10 bases sitting between them. The length of the CDR3 is 13 residues. Germline V gene data show CDR1 as MNHEY and CDR2 as SMNVEV (reference sequence). The DNA of the CDR3 is TGTGCCAGCAGTTCGCTGATGGGCGGGGAGCTGTTTTTT. It codes for CASSSLMGGELFF.

This chain connects TRBV20-1 to TRBJ2-7, with 11 nucleotides matching TRBD2. This CDR3 has 15 residues. Per germline, CDR1 DFQATT and CDR2 SNEGSKA (reference sequence). V was pared by 3 bases and J by 7 bases, with 11 bases of the junction left unmatched. The CDR3 nucleotides read TGCAGTGCTAGCGCGACTAGCGGGAACCTAAAGGAGCAGTACTTC. Its translation: CSASATSGNLKEQYF.

The gene calls are TRBV6-1 and TRBJ1-1; D uncertain. The CDR3 has 11 amino acids. The ends were cut back, 11 bases at V and 1 base at J, with 8 bases in the middle. Germline values: CDR1 MNHNS, CDR2 SASEGT. CDR3 in amino acids: CALSPNTEAFF. Written as DNA, the CDR3 is TGTGCCCTTTCTCCGAACACTGAAGCTTTCTTT.

This chain connects TRBV5-6 to TRBJ2-5, with 10 bases matching TRBD1. Germline values: CDR1 SGHDT, CDR2 YYEEEE. This CDR3 has 15 residues. V gave up 4 bases and J gave up 3 bases; unmatched junction bases: 6. This chain's CDR3 is CASSIRQGAEETQYF. The CDR3 DNA sequence: TGTGCCAGCAGCATTAGACAGGGGGCCGAAGAGACCCAGTACTTC.

This clonotype came up many times. This sequence joins TRBV7-8 and TRBJ1-2; 8 bases align to TRBD1. The V segment lost 5 bases and the J segment 4 bases; nucleotides outside the gene matches: 6. The CDR3 loop spans 14 amino acids. Germline-derived CDR1 and CDR2 are SGHVS and FQNEAQ. The CDR3 coding sequence is TGTGCCAGCAGCACACCAGGGGGCGGCTATGGCTACACCTTC. The encoded protein is CASSTPGGGYGYTF.

The sample holds a few counts of this clonotype. The chain links TRBV7-8 to TRBJ2-2, with D perhaps TRBD2 (6 bases). Germline loops: CDR1 SGHVS, CDR2 FQNEAQ. The CDR3 spans 17 residues. V dropped 3 bases and J dropped 2 bases, with 16 bases sitting between them. This CDR3 reads CASSFNGGRINTGELFF. The CDR3 DNA is TGTGCCAGCAGCTTTAATGGAGGGCGGATAAACACCGGGGAGCTGTTTTTT.

The chain uses TRBV6-2 or TRBV6-3 and TRBJ1-1, with D unclear. Germline V CDR1 and CDR2: MNHEY, SVGEGT. The CDR3 runs 13 residues. Trimming shortened V by 5 bases and J by 5 bases, and 12 bases separated the two germline ends. DNA of the CDR3: TGTGCCAGCAGTGACCATCCGGAGACTGAAGCTTTCTTT. This encodes CASSDHPETEAFF.

Comments on this clonotype: This may come from a read error, since a much larger clone is one base off. V gene TRBV20-1 combines with J gene TRBJ2-5; 16 nucleotides line up with TRBD2. J gave up 4 bases and V 3 bases, and 5 bases lay outside the gene matches. The CDR3 contains 16 residues. Germline V gene sequence: CDR1 DFQATT, CDR2 SNEGSKA (reference sequence). The CDR3, as DNA: TGCAGTGCTAGTGGGACTAGCGGGAGGGGCAGAGAGACCCAGTACTTC. Its translation is CSASGTSGRGRETQYF.

This clonotype was seen more than once but under ten times. A much larger clonotype is one base distant, so this may be a read error. This rearrangement joins TRBV9 to TRBJ2-7; 14 bases are a match to TRBD2. This CDR3 is built from 15 residues. Germline CDR1 SGDLS, CDR2 YYNGEE. With 3 bases clipped from V and 2 bases from J, the junction kept 1 base outside the gene matches. The CDR3 here is CASSEGLAGAYEQYF. The DNA of the CDR3 is TGTGCCAGCAGCGAGGGACTAGCGGGGGCCTACGAGCAGTACTTC.

V and J are TRBV9 and TRBJ2-1, with D tentatively TRBD1 (6 bases). Germline assignment: CDR1 SGDLS and CDR2 YYNGEE. V was trimmed by 3 bases and J by 12 bases, leaving 16 bases between them. CDR3 length: 13 residues. Here the CDR3 reads CASSANLQGGQFF. The CDR3 nucleotides are TGTGCCAGCAGCGCCAACCTACAGGGTGGGCAGTTCTTC. The variable domain in full, with the rest retrieved from reference TRBV9 and TRBJ2-1, is DSGVTQTPKHLITATGQRVTLRCSPRSGDLSVYWYQQSLDQGLQFLIQYYNGEERAKGNILERFSAQQFPDLHSELNLSSLELGDSALYFCASSANLQGGQFFGPGTRLTVL.

This clonotype was seen at least ten times. This rearrangement joins TRBV7-8 to TRBJ1-4; D may be TRBD1 (5 bases). With 3 bases removed from V and 0 bases from J, the gap between germline ends came to 11 bases. The CDR3 runs 16 residues. Germline V gives CDR1 SGHVS, CDR2 FQNEAQ. As DNA, the CDR3 is TGTGCCAGCAGCTTCCAGGGCGCGGCAACTAATGAAAAACTGTTTTTT. As protein: CASSFQGAATNEKLFF. Full variable domain (remainder filled in from reference TRBV7-8 and TRBJ1-4): GAGVSQSPRYKVAKRGQDVALRCDPISGHVSLFWYQQALGQGPEFLTYFQNEAQLDKSGLPSDRFFAERPEGSVSTLKIQRTQQEDSAVYLCASSFQGAATNEKLFFGSGTQLSVL.

This clonotype was counted many times. This rearrangement joins TRBV6-1 to TRBJ1-1; D remains ambiguous. Germline V lookup: CDR1 MNHNS, CDR2 SASEGT. The CDR3 is made up of 14 amino acids. V was clipped by 8 bases and J by 0 bases, with 13 bases between them. The CDR3 bases are TGTGCCAGCCGCCCGGAGCAGTTGAACACTGAAGCTTTCTTT. This encodes CASRPEQLNTEAFF.